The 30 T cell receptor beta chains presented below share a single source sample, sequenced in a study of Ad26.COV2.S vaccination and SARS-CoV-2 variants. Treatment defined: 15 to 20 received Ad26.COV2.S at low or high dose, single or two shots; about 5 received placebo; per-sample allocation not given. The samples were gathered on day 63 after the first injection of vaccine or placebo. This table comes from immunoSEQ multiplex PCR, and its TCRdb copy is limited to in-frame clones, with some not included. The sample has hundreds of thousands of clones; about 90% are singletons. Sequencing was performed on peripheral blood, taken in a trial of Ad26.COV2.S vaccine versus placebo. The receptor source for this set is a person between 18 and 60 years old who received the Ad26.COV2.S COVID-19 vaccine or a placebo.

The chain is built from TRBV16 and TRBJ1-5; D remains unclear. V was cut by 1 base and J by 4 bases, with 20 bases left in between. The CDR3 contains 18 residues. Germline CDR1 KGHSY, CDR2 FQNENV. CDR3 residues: CASSQFVNRRNINQPQHF. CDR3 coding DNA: TGTGCCAGCAGCCAATTTGTTAACCGACGGAATATAAATCAGCCCCAGCATTTT.

Here the CDR3 reads CASSPTGTYYEQYF. CDR3 in DNA: TGTGCCAGCTCACCTACGGGGACATACTACGAGCAGTACTTC. The rearrangement uses TRBV18 and TRBJ2-7, with D possibly being TRBD1 (6 bases). Germline V gives CDR1 KGHSH, CDR2 LQKENI. V lost 3 bases, J lost 3 bases, and 12 bases lay in between. The CDR3 extends over 14 amino acids.

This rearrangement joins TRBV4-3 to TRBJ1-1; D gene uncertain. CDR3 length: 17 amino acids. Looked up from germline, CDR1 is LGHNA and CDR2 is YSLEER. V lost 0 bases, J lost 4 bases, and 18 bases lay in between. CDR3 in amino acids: CASSQDLERRTVTEAFF. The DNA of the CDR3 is TGCGCCAGCAGCCAAGATCTTGAGCGGAGAACAGTCACTGAAGCTTTCTTT.

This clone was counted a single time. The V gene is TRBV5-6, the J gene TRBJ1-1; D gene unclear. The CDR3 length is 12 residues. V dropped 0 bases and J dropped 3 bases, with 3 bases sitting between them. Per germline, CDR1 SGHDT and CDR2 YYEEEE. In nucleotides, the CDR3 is TGTGCCAGCAGCTTGGGTTACACTGAAGCTTTCTTT. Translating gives CASSLGYTEAFF.

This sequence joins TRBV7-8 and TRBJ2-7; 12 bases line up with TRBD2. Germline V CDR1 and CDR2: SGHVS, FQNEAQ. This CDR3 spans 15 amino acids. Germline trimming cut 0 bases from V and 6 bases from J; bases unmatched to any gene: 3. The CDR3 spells CASSLAPSGGVEQYF. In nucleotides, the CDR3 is TGTGCCAGCAGCTTAGCCCCTAGCGGGGGGGTCGAGCAGTACTTC.

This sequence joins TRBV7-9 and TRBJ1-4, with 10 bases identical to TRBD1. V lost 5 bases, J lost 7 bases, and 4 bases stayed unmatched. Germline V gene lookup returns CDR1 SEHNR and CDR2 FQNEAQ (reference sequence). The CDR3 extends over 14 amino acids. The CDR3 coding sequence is TGTGCCAGCAGCCGACAGGGGGCGCCTGAAAAACTGTTTTTT. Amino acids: CASSRQGAPEKLFF.

CDR3 DNA: TGTGCCAGCTCACCACCAGTAGGGATGAGCTACGAGCAGTACTTC. Its translation: CASSPPVGMSYEQYF. This chain joins TRBV18 and TRBJ2-7; D is ambiguous. The CDR3 has 15 residues. Looked up from germline, CDR1 is KGHSH and CDR2 is LQKENI. With 0 bases removed from V and 3 bases from J, the gap between germline ends came to 12 bases.

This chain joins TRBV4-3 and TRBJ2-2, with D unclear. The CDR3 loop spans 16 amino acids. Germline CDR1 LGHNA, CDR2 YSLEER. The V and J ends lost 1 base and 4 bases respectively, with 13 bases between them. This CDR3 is CASSQGSGSLTGELFF. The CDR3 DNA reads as TGCGCCAGCAGCCAAGGGTCAGGCAGCCTCACCGGGGAGCTGTTTTTT.

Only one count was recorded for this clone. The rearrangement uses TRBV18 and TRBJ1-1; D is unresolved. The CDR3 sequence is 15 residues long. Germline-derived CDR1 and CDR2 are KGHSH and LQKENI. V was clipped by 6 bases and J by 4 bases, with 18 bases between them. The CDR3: CASSAEPQTITEAFF. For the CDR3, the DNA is TGTGCCAGCTCGGCAGAACCGCAGACTATCACTGAAGCTTTCTTT.

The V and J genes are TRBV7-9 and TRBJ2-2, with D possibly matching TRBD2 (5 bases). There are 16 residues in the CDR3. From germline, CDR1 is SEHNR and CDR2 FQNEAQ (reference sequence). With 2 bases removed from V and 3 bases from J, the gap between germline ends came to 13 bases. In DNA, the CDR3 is TGTGCCAGCAGCTTATTGGTAGGGAGAGACACCGGGGAGCTGTTTTTT. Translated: CASSLLVGRDTGELFF.

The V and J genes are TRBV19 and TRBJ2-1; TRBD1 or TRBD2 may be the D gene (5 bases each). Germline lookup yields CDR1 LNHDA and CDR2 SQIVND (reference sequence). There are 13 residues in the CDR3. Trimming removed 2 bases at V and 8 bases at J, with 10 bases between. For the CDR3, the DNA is TGTGCCAGTAGTATACTCCGGGGCTATGAGCAGTTCTTC. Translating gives CASSILRGYEQFF.

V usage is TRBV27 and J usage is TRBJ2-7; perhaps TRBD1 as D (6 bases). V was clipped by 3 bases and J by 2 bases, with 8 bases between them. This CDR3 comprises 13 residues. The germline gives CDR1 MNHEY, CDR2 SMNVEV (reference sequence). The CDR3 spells CASSFGTPYEQYF. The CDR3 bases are TGTGCCAGCAGTTTCGGGACACCCTACGAGCAGTACTTC.

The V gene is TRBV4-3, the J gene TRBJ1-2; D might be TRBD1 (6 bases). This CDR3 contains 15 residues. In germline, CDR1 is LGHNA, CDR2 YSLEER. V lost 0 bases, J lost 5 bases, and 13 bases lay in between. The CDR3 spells CASSQERTVEYGYTF. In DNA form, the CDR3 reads TGCGCCAGCAGCCAAGAGAGGACAGTCGAATATGGCTACACCTTC.

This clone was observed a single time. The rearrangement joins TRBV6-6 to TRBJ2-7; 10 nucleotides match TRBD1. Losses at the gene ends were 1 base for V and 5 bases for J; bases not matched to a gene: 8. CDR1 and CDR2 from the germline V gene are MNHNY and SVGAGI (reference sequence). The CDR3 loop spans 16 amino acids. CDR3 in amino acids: CASSYYPSDRGDEQYF. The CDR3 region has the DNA TGTGCCAGCAGTTACTATCCGTCGGACAGGGGGGACGAGCAGTACTTC.

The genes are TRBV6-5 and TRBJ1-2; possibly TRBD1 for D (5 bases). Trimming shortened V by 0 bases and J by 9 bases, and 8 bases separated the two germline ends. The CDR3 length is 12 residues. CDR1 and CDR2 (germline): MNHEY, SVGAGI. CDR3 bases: TGTGCCAGCAGTTACTCGAGACAGAGCTACACCTTC. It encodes CASSYSRQSYTF.

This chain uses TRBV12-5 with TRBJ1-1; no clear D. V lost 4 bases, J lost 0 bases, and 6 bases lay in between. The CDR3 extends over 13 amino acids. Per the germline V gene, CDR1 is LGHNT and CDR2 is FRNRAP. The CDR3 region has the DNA TGTGCTAGTGGTTCCACGTTGAACACTGAAGCTTTCTTT. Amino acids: CASGSTLNTEAFF.

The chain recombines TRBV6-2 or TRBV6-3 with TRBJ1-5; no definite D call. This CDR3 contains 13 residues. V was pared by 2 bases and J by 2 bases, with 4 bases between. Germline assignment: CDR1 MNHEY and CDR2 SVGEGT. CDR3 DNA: TGTGCCAGCAGTTACCCCGGCAATCAGCCCCAGCATTTT. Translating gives CASSYPGNQPQHF.

The CDR3 reads CASSQYRGLVNEKLFF. The DNA of the CDR3 is TGTGCCAGCAGCCAATACAGGGGGCTTGTTAATGAAAAACTGTTTTTT. The V and J genes are TRBV14 and TRBJ1-4; 9 bases align to TRBD1. After removal of 2 bases from V and 4 bases from J, the junction contained 5 bases not matched to a gene. Looked up from germline, CDR1 is SGHDN and CDR2 is FVKESK. This CDR3 has 16 residues.

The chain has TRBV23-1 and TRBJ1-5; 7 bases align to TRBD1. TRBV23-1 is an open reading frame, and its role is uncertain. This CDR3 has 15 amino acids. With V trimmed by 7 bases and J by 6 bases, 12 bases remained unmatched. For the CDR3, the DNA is TGCGCCAGCAACGCAGGAGGGGGCGCGGTTCAGCCCCAGCATTTT. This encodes CASNAGGGAVQPQHF.

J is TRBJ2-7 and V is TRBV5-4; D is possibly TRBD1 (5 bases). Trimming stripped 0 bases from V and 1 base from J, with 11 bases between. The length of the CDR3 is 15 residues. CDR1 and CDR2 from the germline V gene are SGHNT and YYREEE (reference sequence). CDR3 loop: CASSLAEQDSYEQYF. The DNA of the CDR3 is TGTGCCAGCAGCTTGGCCGAACAGGATTCCTACGAGCAGTACTTC.

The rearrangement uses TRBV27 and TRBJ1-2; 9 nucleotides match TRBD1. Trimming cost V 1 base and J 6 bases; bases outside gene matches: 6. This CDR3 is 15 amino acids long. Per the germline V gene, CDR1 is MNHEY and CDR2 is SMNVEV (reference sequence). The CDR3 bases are TGTGCCAGCAGTTTATTGTGGACAGGGGTCGATGGCTACACCTTC. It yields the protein CASSLLWTGVDGYTF.

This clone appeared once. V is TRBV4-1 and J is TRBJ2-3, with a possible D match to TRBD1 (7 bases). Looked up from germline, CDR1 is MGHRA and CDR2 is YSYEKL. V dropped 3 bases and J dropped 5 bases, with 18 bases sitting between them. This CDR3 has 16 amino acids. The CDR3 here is CASSQREQGTLDTQYF. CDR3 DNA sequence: TGCGCCAGCAGCCAGCGAGAACAGGGGACTTTAGATACGCAGTATTTT.

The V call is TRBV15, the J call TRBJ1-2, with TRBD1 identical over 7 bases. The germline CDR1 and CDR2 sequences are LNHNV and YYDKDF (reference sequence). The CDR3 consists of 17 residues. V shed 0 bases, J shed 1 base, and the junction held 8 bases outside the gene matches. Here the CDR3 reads CATSRDRGAPGNYGYTF. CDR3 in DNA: TGTGCCACCAGCAGAGACAGGGGGGCCCCGGGTAACTATGGCTACACCTTC.

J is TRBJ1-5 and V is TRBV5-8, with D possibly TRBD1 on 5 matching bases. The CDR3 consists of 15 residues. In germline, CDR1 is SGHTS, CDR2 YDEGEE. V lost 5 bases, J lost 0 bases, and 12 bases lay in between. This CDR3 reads CASRWGTYSNQPQHF. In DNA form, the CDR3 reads TGTGCCAGCAGATGGGGGACTTATAGCAATCAGCCCCAGCATTTT.

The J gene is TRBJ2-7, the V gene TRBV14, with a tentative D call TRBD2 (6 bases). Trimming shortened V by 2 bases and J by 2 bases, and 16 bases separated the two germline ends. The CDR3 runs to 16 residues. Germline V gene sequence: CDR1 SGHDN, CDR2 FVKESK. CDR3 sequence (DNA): TGTGCCAGCAGCCAAAACACTAGCAGGAGAACCTACGAGCAGTACTTC. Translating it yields CASSQNTSRRTYEQYF.

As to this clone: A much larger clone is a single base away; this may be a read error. CDR3 sequence (DNA): TGTGCCAGCAGTTACGGGGACTATGGCTACACCTTC. It translates to CASSYGDYGYTF. The chain links TRBV6-5 to TRBJ1-2; D unresolved. The CDR3 spans 12 residues. V was trimmed by 2 bases and J by 3 bases, leaving 4 bases between them. Looked up from germline, CDR1 is MNHEY and CDR2 is SVGAGI.

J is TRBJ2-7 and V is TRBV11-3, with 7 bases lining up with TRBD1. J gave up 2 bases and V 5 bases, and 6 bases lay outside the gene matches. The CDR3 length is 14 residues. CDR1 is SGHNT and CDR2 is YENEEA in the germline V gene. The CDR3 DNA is TGTGCCAGCAGCATTCCCGGGACAGCCTACGAGCAGTACTTC. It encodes CASSIPGTAYEQYF.

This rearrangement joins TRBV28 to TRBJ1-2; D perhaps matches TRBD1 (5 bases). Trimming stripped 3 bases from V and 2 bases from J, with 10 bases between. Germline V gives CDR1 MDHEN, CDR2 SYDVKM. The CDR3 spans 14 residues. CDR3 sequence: CASSLGVGNYGYTF. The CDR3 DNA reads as TGTGCCAGCAGTTTGGGGGTGGGGAACTATGGCTACACCTTC.

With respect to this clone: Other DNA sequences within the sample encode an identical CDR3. The CDR3 sequence: CASSFGGGYTF. CDR3 DNA sequence: TGTGCCAGCAGCTTCGGCGGTGGCTACACCTTC. The rearrangement uses TRBV5-6 and TRBJ1-2, with D unclear. In germline, CDR1 is SGHDT, CDR2 YYEEEE. V was trimmed by 2 bases and J by 7 bases, leaving 6 bases between them. The CDR3 totals 11 residues.

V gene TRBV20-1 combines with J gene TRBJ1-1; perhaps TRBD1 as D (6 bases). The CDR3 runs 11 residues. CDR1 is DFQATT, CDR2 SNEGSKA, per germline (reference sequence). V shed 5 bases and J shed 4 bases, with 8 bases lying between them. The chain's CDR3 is CSAPTGTEAFF. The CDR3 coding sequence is TGCAGTGCTCCGACAGGCACTGAAGCTTTCTTT.